These 5 T cell receptor beta chains came from one sample sequenced in a study of blood T cell repertoires in COVID-19. Sequenced by immunoSEQ multiplex PCR; TCRdb stores in-frame clones only, minus some. The profile shows about 120,000 clones, 82% of them singletons. Material for sequencing was peripheral blood. All receptors derive from a man between 65 and 79 years old with acute or convalescent COVID-19.

This clone was seen just once. This rearrangement joins TRBV19 to TRBJ1-6; D perhaps matches TRBD1 (6 bases). Trimming took off 8 bases at V and 4 bases at J, with 9 bases between the two ends. This CDR3 contains 13 residues. Germline CDR1 is LNHDA and CDR2 is SQIVND (reference sequence). The CDR3 spells CASGDRYNSPLHF. The CDR3 bases are TGTGCCAGTGGAGACAGGTATAATTCACCCCTCCACTTT.

The chain couples TRBV6-5 to TRBJ1-6, with D possibly being TRBD1 (5 bases). Trimming pared 2 bases from V and 6 bases from J, leaving 8 bases between. The CDR3 loop spans 14 amino acids. Germline loops: CDR1 MNHEY, CDR2 SVGAGI. The CDR3 DNA reads as TGTGCCAGCAGTTACCCCCAGGGTAATTCACCCCTCCACTTT. Its translation is CASSYPQGNSPLHF.

Here the CDR3 DNA reads TGTGCCAGCAGCCAGGCGGGAGCGGCGGCTTTCTTT. It is translated as CASSQAGAAAFF. V and J are TRBV3-1 (or the pseudogene TRBV3-2) and TRBJ1-1; D gene uncertain. Germline lookup yields CDR1 LGHDT and CDR2 YNNKEL (reference sequence). V lost 3 bases and J 11 bases, leaving 13 bases between the germline ends. The length of the CDR3 is 12 residues.

The chain has TRBV7-9 and TRBJ1-5; a possible D gene is TRBD1 (5 bases). V lost 6 bases and J lost 4, with 13 bases in between. The CDR3 has 14 amino acids. Germline V CDR1 and CDR2: SEHNR, FQNEAQ (reference sequence). The CDR3 region is CASSTTGENQPQHF. The CDR3 nucleotides read TGTGCCAGCAGTACTACAGGAGAAAATCAGCCCCAGCATTTT.

The sample holds a few counts of this clone. V gene TRBV5-4 combines with J gene TRBJ2-3; TRBD2 is a possible D gene (5 bases). Germline-derived CDR1 and CDR2 are SGHNT and YYREEE (reference sequence). The V and J ends lost 0 bases and 0 bases respectively, with 8 bases between them. The CDR3 spans 15 residues. The CDR3 nucleotides are TGTGCCAGCAGCTTGGAGGGCGGGAGCACAGATACGCAGTATTTT. Its translation is CASSLEGGSTDTQYF.